The 29 T cell receptor beta chains below all came from one sample that was sequenced in a study of cytomegalovirus exposure and HLA in healthy donors. With 60 Vbeta and 13 Jbeta primers, the PCR was carried out. Profiled with immunoSEQ multiplex PCR; TCRdb holds only in-frame clones, not every one. The sample contains about 120,000 clones, about 59% of which appear only once. Source material: PBMCs. These receptors all come from a middle-aged woman in good health and CMV-seropositive.

The V call is TRBV2, the J call TRBJ1-5, with D unclear. Trimming removed 3 bases at V and 5 bases at J, with 11 bases between. The CDR3 extends over 14 amino acids. In germline, CDR1 is SNHLY, CDR2 FYNNEI. The CDR3 sequence: CASSETSSDQPQHF. The CDR3 region has the DNA TGTGCCAGCAGTGAGACATCTTCGGATCAGCCCCAGCATTTT.

The rearrangement joins TRBV28 to TRBJ2-1; 8 bases line up with TRBD2. Trimming removed 6 bases from V and 7 bases from J; junction bases left unmatched: 8. This CDR3 region has 14 residues. Germline assignment: CDR1 MDHEN and CDR2 SYDVKM. The CDR3 nucleotides are TGTGCCAGCAGCCCCGGGACTAGTAGGAATGAGCAGTTCTTC. Amino acids: CASSPGTSRNEQFF.

The gene calls are TRBV7-2 and TRBJ2-7; 8 bases align to TRBD1. The V and J ends lost 4 bases and 3 bases, in that order; junction bases with no gene match: 8. The CDR3 runs 15 residues. Germline V CDR1 and CDR2: SGHTA, FQGNSA. The CDR3, as DNA: TGTGCCAGCAGCTCCGGACAGGGATTGGGCTACGAGCAGTACTTC. Translating gives CASSSGQGLGYEQYF.

The gene calls are TRBV25-1 and TRBJ1-1, with unresolved D. Looked up from germline, CDR1 is MGHDK and CDR2 is SYGVNS. V was cut by 5 bases and J by 0 bases, with 13 bases left in between. The CDR3 covers 15 residues. The CDR3 nucleotides read TGTGCCAGCAGTAAATCTCGGGTTCTGAACACTGAAGCTTTCTTT. It specifies CASSKSRVLNTEAFF.

The chain joins TRBV5-1 to TRBJ2-1, with D possibly TRBD2 on 5 matching bases. CDR3 size: 16 residues. With 5 bases removed from V and 0 bases from J, the gap between germline ends came to 15 bases. Germline V gene sequence: CDR1 SGHRS, CDR2 YFSETQ. CDR3 nucleotide sequence: TGCGCCAGCAGTCCTAGAGCGGAAAACTCCTACAATGAGCAGTTCTTC. This translates into CASSPRAENSYNEQFF. Full variable domain (missing parts from reference TRBV5-1 and TRBJ2-1): KAGVTQTPRYLIKTRGQQVTLSCSPISGHRSVSWYQQTPGQGLQFLFEYFSETQRNKGNFPGRFSGRQFSNSRSEMNVSTLELGDSALYLCASSPRAENSYNEQFFGPGTRLTVL.

The V and J genes are TRBV5-4 and TRBJ2-1, with TRBD1 matching over 9 bases. Looked up from germline, CDR1 is SGHNT and CDR2 is YYREEE (reference sequence). After removal of 4 bases from V and 6 bases from J, the junction contained 5 bases not matched to a gene. The CDR3 is made up of 14 amino acids. The CDR3 sequence is CASSQDRGGNEQFF. CDR3 coding DNA: TGTGCCAGCAGCCAGGACAGGGGCGGCAATGAGCAGTTCTTC.

V usage is TRBV29-1 and J usage is TRBJ2-5; 11 bases are a match to TRBD1. The CDR3 consists of 17 residues. The germline V gene encodes CDR1 SQVTM and CDR2 ANQGSEA. The J segment lost 5 bases and the V segment lost 7 bases, leaving 18 bases of the junction unmatched. The CDR3 protein is CSAGQGVGYGPWETQYF. CDR3 nucleotides: TGCAGCGCGGGACAGGGGGTAGGGTACGGGCCCTGGGAGACCCAGTACTTC.

This clone was found a few times. The CDR3: CASSPPDSGGYTF. The CDR3 DNA sequence: TGTGCCAGCAGTCCACCGGACTCTGGGGGCTACACCTTC. The chain recombines TRBV28 with TRBJ1-2; D gene ambiguous. The V gene's germline CDR1 is MDHEN and CDR2 SYDVKM. The CDR3 sequence is 13 residues long. Trimming shortened V by 5 bases and J by 8 bases, and 15 bases separated the two germline ends.

The V gene is TRBV7-3, the J gene TRBJ2-1, with 9 bases fitting TRBD2. Unmatched junction bases numbered 8, after V lost 5 bases and J lost 6 bases. The CDR3 spans 15 residues. Germline V gene lookup returns CDR1 SGHTA and CDR2 FQGTGA. The CDR3 sequence is CASSISGSGGNEQFF. The CDR3 DNA reads TGTGCCAGCAGCATTAGCGGGAGTGGGGGCAATGAGCAGTTCTTC.

The chain has TRBV2 and TRBJ2-1; possibly TRBD2 for D (6 bases). V gave up 4 bases and J gave up 8 bases, with 12 bases separating them. This CDR3 comprises 13 residues. CDR1 SNHLY and CDR2 FYNNEI come from the germline V gene. Here the CDR3 DNA reads TGTGCCAGCAGTGTGGGGGGAATGGATGAGCAGTTCTTC. Residues: CASSVGGMDEQFF.

V is TRBV7-3 and J is TRBJ1-1; 8 positions agree with TRBD1. The CDR3 spans 13 residues. The V gene end was trimmed by 8 bases and the J gene end by 6 bases; junction bases not matched to a gene: 8. The V gene's germline CDR1 is SGHTA and CDR2 FQGTGA. The CDR3 region is CASRAGGKSEAFF. CDR3 coding DNA: TGTGCCAGCCGGGCAGGGGGCAAGTCTGAAGCTTTCTTT.

V and J are TRBV6-1 and TRBJ2-7; 11 positions agree with TRBD2. Looked up from germline, CDR1 is MNHNS and CDR2 is SASEGT. This CDR3 has 15 amino acids. The trim removed 6 bases at V and 5 bases at J, leaving 9 bases unmatched. CDR3: CASRLRLAGSHEQYF. CDR3 sequence (DNA): TGTGCCAGCAGACTAAGACTAGCGGGATCCCACGAGCAGTACTTC.

The chain is built from TRBV7-2 and TRBJ2-3, with a weak D call TRBD1 (6 bases). CDR3 length: 15 residues. V lost 0 bases and J lost 6, with 13 bases in between. Per the germline V gene, CDR1 is SGHTA and CDR2 is FQGNSA. Here the CDR3 DNA reads TGTGCCAGCAGCTTAGCCCTAACACAGGGCGATACGCAGTATTTT. As protein: CASSLALTQGDTQYF.

This rearrangement joins TRBV28 to TRBJ1-4; D call uncertain. The length of the CDR3 is 14 residues. Germline loops: CDR1 MDHEN, CDR2 SYDVKM. The V and J ends lost 5 bases and 11 bases respectively, with 18 bases between them. CDR3 amino acids: CASSDDTGWWKLFF. The CDR3 DNA is TGTGCCAGCAGTGACGATACGGGGTGGTGGAAACTGTTTTTT.

In its sample, this clone was seen a few times. The chain combines TRBV4-1 with TRBJ1-6; a possible D gene is TRBD1 (6 bases). The V end was cut by 1 base, the J end by 6 bases, with 13 bases between. Looked up from germline, CDR1 is MGHRA and CDR2 is YSYEKL. CDR3 length: 16 residues. CDR3 in DNA: TGCGCCAGCAGCCAAGCAGGGGCTGGGGTTAATTCACCCCTCCACTTT. Translated, it gives CASSQAGAGVNSPLHF.

The V gene is TRBV4-2, the J gene TRBJ2-5; D may be TRBD1 (6 bases). Germline V lookup: CDR1 LGHNA, CDR2 YNFKEQ. Trimming left V 0 bases short and J 5 bases short, with 10 bases between. CDR3 length: 14 residues. CDR3 residues: CASSQEGGWETQYF. In DNA form, the CDR3 reads TGTGCCAGCAGCCAAGAAGGGGGTTGGGAGACCCAGTACTTC.

This clone was observed a few times. The gene calls are TRBV2 and TRBJ2-1; 7 positions match TRBD2. The CDR3 is 14 amino acids. With 7 bases clipped from V and 9 bases from J, the junction kept 12 bases outside the gene matches. Germline assignment: CDR1 SNHLY and CDR2 FYNNEI. The DNA of the CDR3 is TGTGCCAGCACGTCTAGCGGCTCTCTAGGTGAGCAGTTCTTC. Protein product: CASTSSGSLGEQFF.

The rearrangement joins TRBV7-2 to TRBJ2-3; TRBD1 matches 11 bases. Germline assignment: CDR1 SGHTA and CDR2 FQGNSA. Unmatched junction bases numbered 8, after V lost 5 bases and J lost 4 bases. The CDR3 is 16 residues long. The DNA of the CDR3 is TGTGCCAGCAGCGTTCTCGGGACAGGGGGTTCAGATACGCAGTATTTT. Translating gives CASSVLGTGGSDTQYF.

This clone was seen only a few times. The gene calls are TRBV5-6 and TRBJ2-7; D call uncertain. Per germline, CDR1 SGHDT and CDR2 YYEEEE. V dropped 0 bases and J dropped 9 bases, with 19 bases sitting between them. The CDR3 is 15 amino acids. Here the CDR3 reads CASSLEPEQLPGQYF. CDR3 DNA sequence: TGTGCCAGCAGCTTGGAGCCTGAGCAGCTTCCAGGGCAGTACTTC.

The CDR3 spells CASSLGGSSGNTIYF. In DNA, the CDR3 is TGTGCCAGCAGCTTGGGAGGGAGCTCTGGAAACACCATATATTTT. The genes are TRBV5-6 and TRBJ1-3; D gene uncertain. V was trimmed by 0 bases and J by 0 bases, leaving 7 bases between them. The germline gives CDR1 SGHDT, CDR2 YYEEEE. This CDR3 spans 15 amino acids.

J is TRBJ2-5 and V is TRBV15; 7 bases fit TRBD2. This CDR3 spans 14 amino acids. Germline CDR1 is LNHNV and CDR2 is YYDKDF (reference sequence). The V gene end was trimmed by 0 bases and the J gene end by 4 bases; junction bases not matched to a gene: 2. CDR3 sequence reads: CATSRDREGETQYF. CDR3 nucleotide sequence: TGTGCCACCAGCAGAGACAGGGAGGGAGAGACCCAGTACTTC.

V is TRBV6-5 and J is TRBJ1-2; no clear D gene. Deletions cut 6 bases from V and 2 bases from J, with 13 bases between. CDR1 and CDR2 (germline): MNHEY, SVGAGI. This CDR3 is 14 amino acids long. The CDR3 sequence is CASSRGTSNYGYTF. CDR3 nucleotides: TGTGCCAGCAGCCGAGGAACCTCGAACTATGGCTACACCTTC.

This clone was counted a few times. The rearrangement uses TRBV29-1 and TRBJ1-1; TRBD1 might be the D (5 bases). CDR1 SQVTM and CDR2 ANQGSEA come from the germline V gene. V was trimmed by 3 bases and J by 1 base, leaving 9 bases between them. The CDR3 loop spans 13 amino acids. The CDR3 DNA is TGCAGCGTTGAGTACAGGCAGAACACTGAAGCTTTCTTT. It specifies CSVEYRQNTEAFF.

The chain employs TRBV7-9 and TRBJ2-1; 7 positions match TRBD2. The germline CDR1 and CDR2 sequences are SEHNR and FQNEAQ (reference sequence). V was clipped by 3 bases and J by 15 bases; unmatched bases: 11. The CDR3 has 13 residues. The CDR3 DNA reads as TGTGCCAGCAGCTTGGCTGACTCGGGAGGTGGGTTCTTC. Residues: CASSLADSGGGFF.

The chain carries TRBV6-5 and TRBJ1-5; D uncertain. Germline loops: CDR1 MNHEY, CDR2 SVGAGI. V lost 2 bases, J lost 5 bases, and 13 bases lay in between. This CDR3 has 15 residues. DNA for the CDR3: TGTGCCAGCAGTTACGCCCCGGGAATGTATCAGCCCCAGCATTTT. Protein sequence: CASSYAPGMYQPQHF.

The gene calls are TRBV4-1 and TRBJ2-2, with D hard to call. V gave up 4 bases and J gave up 7 bases, with 16 bases separating them. This CDR3 spans 15 amino acids. Germline values: CDR1 MGHRA, CDR2 YSYEKL. CDR3 in DNA: TGCGCCAGCAGCCTCCCCCCGGGTTCCGGCGGGGAGCTGTTTTTT. Translating it yields CASSLPPGSGGELFF.

The rearrangement uses TRBV21-1 and TRBJ2-1; whether TRBD1, the table's D call, matches the DNA was not checked. TRBV21-1 is a listed pseudogene. The CDR3 is made up of 16 amino acids. The CDR3 protein is CASSKASDRGNNEQFF. The DNA of the CDR3 is TGTGCCAGCAGCAAAGCGAGCGACAGGGGTAACAATGAGCAGTTCTTC.

The CDR3 spells CASSRKGWDRKYTLGSYNEQFF. CDR3 in DNA: TGTGCCAGCAGCCGAAAAGGTTGGGACAGAAAATACACGTTGGGCTCCTACAATGAGCAGTTCTTC. The chain combines TRBV14 with TRBJ2-1; 7 bases match TRBD1. With V trimmed by 4 bases and J by 0 bases, 24 bases remained unmatched. Germline V gene lookup returns CDR1 SGHDN and CDR2 FVKESK. CDR3 size: 22 residues.

A word on this clone: Other nucleotide sequences from this sample produce the same CDR3. The rearrangement joins TRBV5-1 to TRBJ1-1; D is possibly TRBD1 (5 bases). The V and J ends lost 5 bases and 1 base respectively, with 12 bases between them. The CDR3 loop spans 14 amino acids. CDR1 and CDR2 (germline): SGHRS, YFSETQ. The CDR3 region is CASSLDGGNTEAFF. As DNA, the CDR3 is TGCGCCAGCAGTTTAGACGGGGGGAACACTGAAGCTTTCTTT.